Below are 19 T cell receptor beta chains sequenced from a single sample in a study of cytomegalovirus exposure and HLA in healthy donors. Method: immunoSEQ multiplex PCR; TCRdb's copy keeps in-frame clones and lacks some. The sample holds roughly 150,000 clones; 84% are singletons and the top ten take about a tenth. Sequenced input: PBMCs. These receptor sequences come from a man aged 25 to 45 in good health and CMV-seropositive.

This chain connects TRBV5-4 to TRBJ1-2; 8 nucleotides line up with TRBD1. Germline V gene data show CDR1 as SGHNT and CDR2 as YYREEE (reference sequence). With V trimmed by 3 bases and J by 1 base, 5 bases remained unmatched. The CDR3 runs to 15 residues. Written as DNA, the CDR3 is TGTGCCAGCAGCTCTACGGGACAGGTTAACTATGGCTACACCTTC. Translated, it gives CASSSTGQVNYGYTF.

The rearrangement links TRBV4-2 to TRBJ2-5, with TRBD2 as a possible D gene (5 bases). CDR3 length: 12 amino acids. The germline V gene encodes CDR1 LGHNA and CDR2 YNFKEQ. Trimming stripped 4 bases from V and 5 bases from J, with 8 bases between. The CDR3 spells CASSPSGETQYF. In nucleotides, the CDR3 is TGTGCCAGCAGCCCCTCGGGGGAGACCCAGTACTTC.

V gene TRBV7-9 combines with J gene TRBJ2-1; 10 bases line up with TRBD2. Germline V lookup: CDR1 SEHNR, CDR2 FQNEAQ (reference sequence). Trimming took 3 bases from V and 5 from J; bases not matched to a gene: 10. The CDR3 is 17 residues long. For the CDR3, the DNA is TGTGCCAGCAGCTTGGGTAGCGGGAGGATCTTCGACAATGAGCAGTTCTTC. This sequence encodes CASSLGSGRIFDNEQFF.

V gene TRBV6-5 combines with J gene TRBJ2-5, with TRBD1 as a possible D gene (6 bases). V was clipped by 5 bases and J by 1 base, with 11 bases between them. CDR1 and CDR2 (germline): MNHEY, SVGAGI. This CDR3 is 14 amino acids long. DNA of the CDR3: TGTGCCAGCAGTCGATGGGACATCCAAGAGACCCAGTACTTC. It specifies CASSRWDIQETQYF.

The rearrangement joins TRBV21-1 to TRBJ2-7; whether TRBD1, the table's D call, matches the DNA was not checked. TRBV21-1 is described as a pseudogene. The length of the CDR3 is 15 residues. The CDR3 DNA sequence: TGTGTCAGCAGCATCCTCTGGCACCCAGACTACGAGCAGTACTTC. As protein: CVSSILWHPDYEQYF.

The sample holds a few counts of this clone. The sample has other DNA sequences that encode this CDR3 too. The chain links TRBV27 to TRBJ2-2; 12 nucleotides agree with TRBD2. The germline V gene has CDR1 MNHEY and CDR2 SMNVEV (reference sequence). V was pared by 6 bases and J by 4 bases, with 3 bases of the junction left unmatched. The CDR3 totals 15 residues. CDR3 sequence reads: CASSPGLAGTGELFF. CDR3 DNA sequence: TGTGCCAGCAGCCCGGGACTAGCGGGCACCGGGGAGCTGTTTTTT.

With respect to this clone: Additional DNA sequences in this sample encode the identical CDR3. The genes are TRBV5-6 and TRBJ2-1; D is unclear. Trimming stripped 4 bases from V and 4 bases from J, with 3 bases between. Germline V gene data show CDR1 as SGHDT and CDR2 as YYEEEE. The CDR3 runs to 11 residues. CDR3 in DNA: TGTGCCAGCAGCCTGTACAATGAGCAGTTCTTC. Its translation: CASSLYNEQFF.

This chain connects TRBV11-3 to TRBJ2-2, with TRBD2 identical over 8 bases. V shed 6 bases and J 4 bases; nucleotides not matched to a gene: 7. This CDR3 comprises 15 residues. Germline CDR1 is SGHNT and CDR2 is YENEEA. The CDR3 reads CASSTGTSLTGELFF. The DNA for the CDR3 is TGTGCCAGCAGTACCGGGACTAGTCTCACCGGGGAGCTGTTTTTT.

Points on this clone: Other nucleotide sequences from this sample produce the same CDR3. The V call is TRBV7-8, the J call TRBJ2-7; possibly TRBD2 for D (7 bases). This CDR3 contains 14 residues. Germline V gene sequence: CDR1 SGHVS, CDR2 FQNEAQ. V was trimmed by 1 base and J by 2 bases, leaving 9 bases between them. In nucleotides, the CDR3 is TGTGCCAGCAGCTTAGGGGGGGGGCCCTACGAGCAGTACTTC. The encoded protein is CASSLGGGPYEQYF.

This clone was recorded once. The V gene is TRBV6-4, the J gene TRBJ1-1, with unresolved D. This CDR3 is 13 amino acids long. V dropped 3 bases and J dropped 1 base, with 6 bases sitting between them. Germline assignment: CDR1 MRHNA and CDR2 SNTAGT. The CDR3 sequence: CASSDRPNTEAFF. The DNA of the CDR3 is TGTGCCAGCAGTGATCGTCCGAACACTGAAGCTTTCTTT.

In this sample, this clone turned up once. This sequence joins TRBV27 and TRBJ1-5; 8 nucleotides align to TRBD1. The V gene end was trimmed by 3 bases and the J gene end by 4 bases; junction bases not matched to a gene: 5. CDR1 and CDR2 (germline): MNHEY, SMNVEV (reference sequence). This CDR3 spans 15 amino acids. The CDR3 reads CASSFSGQANQPQHF. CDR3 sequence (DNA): TGTGCCAGCAGTTTCTCGGGACAGGCTAATCAGCCCCAGCATTTT.

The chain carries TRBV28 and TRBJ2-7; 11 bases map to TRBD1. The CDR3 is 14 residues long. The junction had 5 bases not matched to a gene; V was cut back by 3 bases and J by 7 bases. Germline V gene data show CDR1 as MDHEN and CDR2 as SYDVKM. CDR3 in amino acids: CASSFSGTGGEQYF. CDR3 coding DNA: TGTGCCAGCAGTTTTTCCGGGACAGGGGGAGAGCAGTACTTC.

The CDR3 loop reads CAADRGVSTDTQYF. The CDR3 DNA is TGTGCCGCGGACAGGGGCGTAAGCACAGATACGCAGTATTTT. The rearrangement uses TRBV7-2 and TRBJ2-3; 9 positions match TRBD1. With V trimmed by 11 bases and J by 0 bases, 6 bases remained unmatched. The CDR3 spans 14 residues. In germline, CDR1 is SGHTA, CDR2 FQGNSA.

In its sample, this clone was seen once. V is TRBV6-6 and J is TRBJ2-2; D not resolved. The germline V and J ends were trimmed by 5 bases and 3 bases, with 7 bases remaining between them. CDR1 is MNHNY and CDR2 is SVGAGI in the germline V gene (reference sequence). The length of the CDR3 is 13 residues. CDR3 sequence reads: CASSRQDTGELFF. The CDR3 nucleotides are TGTGCCAGCAGTCGTCAGGACACCGGGGAGCTGTTTTTT.

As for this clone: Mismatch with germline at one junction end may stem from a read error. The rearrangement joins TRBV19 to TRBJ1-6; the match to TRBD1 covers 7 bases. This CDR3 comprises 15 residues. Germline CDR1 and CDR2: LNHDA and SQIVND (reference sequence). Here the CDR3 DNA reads TGTGCCAGCAGTATGGGTGACAGGGAAGGTTCACCCCTCCACTTT. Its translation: CASSMGDREGSPLHF.

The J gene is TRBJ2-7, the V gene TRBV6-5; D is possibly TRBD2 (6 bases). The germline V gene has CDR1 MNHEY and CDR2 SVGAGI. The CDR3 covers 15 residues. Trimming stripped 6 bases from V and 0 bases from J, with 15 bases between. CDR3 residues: CASRPISGSSYEQYF. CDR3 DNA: TGTGCCAGCAGGCCCATTAGCGGAAGCTCCTACGAGCAGTACTTC.

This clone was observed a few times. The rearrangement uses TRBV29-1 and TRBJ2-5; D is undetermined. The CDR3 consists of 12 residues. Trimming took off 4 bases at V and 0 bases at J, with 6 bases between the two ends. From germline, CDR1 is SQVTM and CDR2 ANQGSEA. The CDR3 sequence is CSVGSNQETQYF. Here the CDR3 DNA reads TGCAGCGTTGGGAGCAACCAAGAGACCCAGTACTTC.

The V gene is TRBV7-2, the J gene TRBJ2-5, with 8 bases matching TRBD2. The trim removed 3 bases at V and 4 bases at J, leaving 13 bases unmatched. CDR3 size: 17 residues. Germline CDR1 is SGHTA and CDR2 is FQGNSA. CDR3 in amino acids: CASSFEDWTSFGETQYF. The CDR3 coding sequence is TGTGCCAGCAGCTTCGAGGATTGGACTAGCTTCGGAGAGACCCAGTACTTC.

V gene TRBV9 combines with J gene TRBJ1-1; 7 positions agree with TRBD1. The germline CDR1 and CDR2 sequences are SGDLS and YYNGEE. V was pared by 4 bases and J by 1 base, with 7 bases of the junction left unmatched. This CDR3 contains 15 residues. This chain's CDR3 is CASSQGGQRNTEAFF. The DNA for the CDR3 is TGTGCCAGCAGCCAGGGGGGACAGAGGAACACTGAAGCTTTCTTT.